This TCR beta chain was sequenced during a study of T and B cells in COVID-19 patients (dated by TCRdb to between 2020 and 2021). With regard to the full study: Using TRB and IGH repertoire sequencing of peripheral blood, the study characterized adaptive immunity in COVID-19 patients who had active infection or had recovered. The recovered cohort included 19 patients who contributed approximately 22 samples, and most of those patients had mild to moderate COVID-19 that was managed on an outpatient basis. A median age of approximately 34 years was recorded in the recovered cohort versus over 65 years in the active-infection cohort. Critical illness requiring mechanical ventilation or ECMO was present in most of the roughly 20 patients in the active-infection cohort. Comorbidities linked to unfavorable COVID-19 outcome were present in most of the 20 patients in the active-infection cohort. The TCR and BCR sequence repository comprised more than 30 patients and about 70 time points, with over 8 million TCR sequences analysed. Two patients were included in both the recovered and active cohorts because samples were available from active disease and after recovery. Repertoire analyses used an age-matched reference group of approximately 40 healthy donors who were negative for COVID-19 antibodies as the comparison. As many as 9 follow-up blood samples were taken per patient, and some of the samples covered different disease stages within the same individual. Here is what the overall study found, with its caveats: The size of the cohort was considered insufficient for assessing HLA contributions to COVID-19 susceptibility or severity. The recovered cohort had approximately 2,500 exclusive TCR clusters, including about 34 low-pGen clusters. Few blood samples were available from mildly ill patients while symptoms were present or from severe cases at early time points. Prospective validation of the reported TCR clusters was stated to be required before clinical use. Strongly skewed TRBV/TRBJ gene usage was reported in patients with COVID-19. During active COVID-19 the TRB repertoires were highly clonal, but at recovery diversity and richness rose above the levels seen in healthy donors. Specific T cell subsets (CD4+/Treg/CD8+) and sorted SARS-CoV-2-responsive or tetramer+ T cells had not yet been sequenced, and these experiments were ongoing.

Genomic DNA extracted from blood, in amounts of roughly 250-550 ng, served as the starting material for amplifying TRB repertoires. This clonotype is described as medium-sized (0.01 to 0.1%). Its target antigen remains unknown. Per-nucleotide qualities are absent, and no much larger clonotype sits a single base away. TCRdb names Illumina MiSeq as the instrument used. TRB rearrangements were amplified by multiplex PCR with BIOMED2 TRB-A/B primer pools. Two consecutive PCRs added Illumina-compatible adapters and 7-nucleotide sample barcodes to the amplicons. All library PCRs used Phusion HS II polymerase. Amplicons were gel-purified with the NucleoSpin Gel and PCR Clean-up kit, quantified on Qubit, and pooled at roughly 4.3 nM. Amplicon pool quality was checked on an Agilent 2100 Bioanalyzer before Illumina next-generation sequencing. As for how the authors treated the data: Annotation of TRB rearrangements was done in MiXCR 3.0.8 with the default MiXCR reference library. Sequences with fewer than 2 reads and non-productive reads were filtered out, and every unique CDR3 nucleotide sequence was treated as a single clone. Clonality, diversity, richness and V-J gene usage were computed in R 3.5.1. GLIPH2 was used for TCR clustering by CDR3 similarity, and generation probabilities were calculated by OLGA. GLIPH2 clusters were kept only if they contained at least four unique TCR clonotypes found in at least three individuals. TCRdb's own reprocessing of the public reads used fastp at Q25 and MiXCR and kept productive beta chains. For every CDR3 protein sequence, its rows merge into one entry that carries the most common genes and DNA. The V and J calls were not made by the authors but by TCRdb's processing. This sample gives approximately 13,000 distinct CDR3 sequences in total; 29% of them show up just once. The top ten hold over 7% of the sample.

Cut back by 4 bases and 0 bases, the V and J ends lie 10 bases apart. In the germline V gene, CDR1 corresponds to MNHEY and CDR2 to SVGAGI. The CDR3 sequence holds 15 residues, the cysteine and phenylalanine included. Only the CDR3 part of the read is kept: 45 bases, read in frame from the first base. The rearranged segments are TRBV6-5 and TRBJ2-1; possibly the D gene is TRBD1, per 5 matching bases. The clonotype originates from a human donor who had recovered from COVID-19. The sequenced sample was blood. The CDR3: CASSFDRSSYNEQFF. The nucleotides read TGTGCCAGCAGTTTCGACAGAAGCTCCTACAATGAGCAGTTCTTC.